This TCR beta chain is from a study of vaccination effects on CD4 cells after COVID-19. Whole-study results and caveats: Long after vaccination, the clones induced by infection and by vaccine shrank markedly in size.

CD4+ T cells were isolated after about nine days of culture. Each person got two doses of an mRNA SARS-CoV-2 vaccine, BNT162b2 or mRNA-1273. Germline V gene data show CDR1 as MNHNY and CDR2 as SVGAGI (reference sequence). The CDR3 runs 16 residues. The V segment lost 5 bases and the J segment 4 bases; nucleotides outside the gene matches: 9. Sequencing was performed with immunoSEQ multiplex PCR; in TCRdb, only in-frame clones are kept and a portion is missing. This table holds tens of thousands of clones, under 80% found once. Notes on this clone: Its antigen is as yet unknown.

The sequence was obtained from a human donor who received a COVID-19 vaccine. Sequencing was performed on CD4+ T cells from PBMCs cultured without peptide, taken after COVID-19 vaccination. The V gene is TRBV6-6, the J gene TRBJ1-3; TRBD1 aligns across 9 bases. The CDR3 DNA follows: TGTGCCAGCAGTGCCCAACAGGGGGCGCGAGGAAACACCATATATTTT. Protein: CASSAQQGARGNTIYF.